This entry lists 18 T cell receptor beta chains sequenced from one sample in a study of T-cell reconstitution after alpha-beta-depleted transplantation in children. This sample's TCRbeta library carried unique molecular identifier barcodes. TCRdb itself ran the PCR reads through MiXCR, one entry per CDR3 protein. The repertoire holds hundreds of thousands of distinct CDR3 sequences, 16% seen once, with 0.9% to 1.2% in the top ten. Sequenced here: PBMCs from the stem cell graft donor, sampled from the stem cell graft. The receptors derive from a human donor who donated a stem cell graft to a child with acute myeloid leukemia.

The chain couples TRBV29-1 to TRBJ2-1; 12 nucleotides match TRBD2. V shed 5 bases, J shed 8 bases, and the junction held 7 bases outside the gene matches. CDR3 length: 14 amino acids. Germline V lookup: CDR1 SQVTM, CDR2 ANQGSEA. The CDR3 here is CSVLTSGRWDEQFF. CDR3 coding DNA: TGCAGCGTTTTGACTAGCGGGAGATGGGATGAGCAGTTCTTC.

In this sample, this clonotype turned up many times. The J gene is TRBJ2-1, the V gene TRBV10-1, with D maybe TRBD2 (5 bases). This CDR3 is 14 amino acids long. The V end lost 2 bases, the J end lost 6 bases, and 11 bases lay between the germline ends. CDR1 WNHNN and CDR2 SYGVQD come from the germline V gene (reference sequence). The CDR3 region is CASSEEVGSNEQFF. Here the CDR3 DNA reads TGCGCCAGCAGTGAGGAGGTAGGGAGCAATGAGCAGTTCTTC.

As to this clonotype: A read error may explain this, as a much larger clone is one base away. This chain connects TRBV20-1 to TRBJ1-2; 10 bases align to TRBD1. Germline V gene data show CDR1 as DFQATT and CDR2 as SNEGSKA (reference sequence). This CDR3 region has 14 residues. The CDR3: CSAREDRGDYGYNF. Written as DNA, the CDR3 is TGCAGTGCTAGGGAGGACAGGGGGGACTATGGCTACAACTTC.

In its sample, this clonotype was seen many times. V usage is TRBV12-3 or TRBV12-4 and J usage is TRBJ2-7; D not resolved. V lost 3 bases to trimming and J lost 6 bases, with 9 bases between them. This CDR3 comprises 12 residues. The CDR3 DNA reads TGTGCCAGCAGTTTCGGAGCTACCGAGCAGTACTTC. As protein: CASSFGATEQYF.

This clonotype has only a few counts. The chain joins TRBV7-9 to TRBJ1-2; D not certain. The CDR3 is 15 residues long. Germline CDR1 reads SEHNR; CDR2 reads FQNEAQ (reference sequence). With 4 bases removed from V and 3 bases from J, the gap between germline ends came to 15 bases. CDR3 in amino acids: CASSSSGRKDYGYTF. The CDR3 DNA reads TGTGCCAGCAGCTCCTCCGGAAGGAAGGACTATGGCTACACCTTC. The whole variable domain, remainder taken from reference TRBV7-9 and TRBJ1-2, is DTGVSQNPRHKITKRGQNVTFRCDPISEHNRLYWYRQTLGQGPEFLTYFQNEAQLEKSRLLSDRFSAERPKGSFSTLEIQRTEQGDSAMYLCASSSSGRKDYGYTFGSGTRLTVV.

This clonotype was seen a handful of times. The J gene is TRBJ2-3, the V gene TRBV20-1; D may be TRBD2 (6 bases). Germline CDR1 and CDR2: DFQATT and SNEGSKA (reference sequence). V lost 6 bases to trimming and J lost 2 bases, with 18 bases between them. The CDR3 spans 15 residues. The CDR3 is CSAGYSGALTDTQYF. The CDR3 DNA reads TGCAGTGCAGGCTATAGCGGCGCCCTCACAGATACGCAGTATTTT.

This clonotype was seen ten or more times. The chain is built from TRBV20-1 and TRBJ2-3; maybe TRBD2 (7 bases). The CDR3 runs to 13 residues. Trimming cost V 5 bases and J 6 bases, with 15 bases left between them. CDR1 and CDR2 (germline): DFQATT, SNEGSKA (reference sequence). The CDR3 sequence is CSAHKGGSDTQYF. The CDR3 nucleotides read TGCAGTGCTCACAAGGGGGGGTCCGATACGCAGTATTTT.

This clonotype was seen a handful of times. The chain recombines TRBV7-2 with TRBJ1-1; TRBD1 matches 7 bases. This CDR3 contains 15 residues. CDR1 SGHTA and CDR2 FQGNSA come from the germline V gene. Trimming took 6 bases from V and 3 from J; bases not matched to a gene: 10. Written as DNA, the CDR3 is TGTGCCAGCAGATCACACAGCACAGGGGACACTGAAGCTTTCTTT. Translating it yields CASRSHSTGDTEAFF.

At least ten counts were recorded for this clonotype. The gene calls are TRBV28 and TRBJ2-1; D possibly corresponds to TRBD1 (5 bases). CDR1 is MDHEN, CDR2 SYDVKM, per germline. The V end was cut by 5 bases, the J end by 5 bases, with 7 bases between. The CDR3 length is 12 residues. CDR3 region: CASSIQDNEQFF. CDR3 coding DNA: TGTGCCAGCAGTATACAGGACAATGAGCAGTTCTTC.

In its sample, this clonotype was seen many times. The chain joins TRBV27 to TRBJ2-7, with D unresolved. Trimming cost V 0 bases and J 5 bases, with 8 bases left between them. Per germline, CDR1 MNHEY and CDR2 SMNVEV (reference sequence). This CDR3 is 13 amino acids long. In nucleotides, the CDR3 is TGTGCCAGCAGTTTATCAGCTAGGAACGAGCAGTACTTC. Encoded protein: CASSLSARNEQYF.

The chain links TRBV12-3 or TRBV12-4 to TRBJ1-5; TRBD1 matches 7 bases. V was clipped by 2 bases and J by 4 bases; unmatched bases: 2. The CDR3 contains 14 residues. The CDR3 sequence: CASSLRGRNQPQHF. The CDR3, as DNA: TGTGCCAGCAGTTTAAGGGGGCGGAATCAGCCCCAGCATTTT.

The rearrangement joins TRBV5-1 to TRBJ2-5; perhaps TRBD1 as D (5 bases). The germline V gene encodes CDR1 SGHRS and CDR2 YFSETQ. The CDR3 length is 15 residues. Trimming stripped 0 bases from V and 1 base from J, with 10 bases between. The CDR3 reads CASSLEAGCQETQYF. Here the CDR3 DNA reads TGCGCCAGCAGCTTGGAGGCAGGGTGCCAAGAGACCCAGTACTTC.

This chain links TRBV10-3 with TRBJ2-5; no reliable D call. The germline gives CDR1 ENHRY, CDR2 SYGVKD. This CDR3 has 15 amino acids. The V and J ends lost 6 bases and 5 bases respectively, with 19 bases between them. CDR3 DNA sequence: TGTGCCATCAGGCCTGACCGGAACCCCGAGGAGACCCAGTACTTC. Protein: CAIRPDRNPEETQYF.

The V and J genes are TRBV12-3 or TRBV12-4 and TRBJ2-1; 7 nucleotides line up with TRBD2. V gave up 7 bases and J gave up 2 bases; unmatched junction bases: 8. This CDR3 contains 15 residues. Written as DNA, the CDR3 is TGTGCCAGCACCGTGGGGGGGGGGACCTACAATGAGCAGTTCTTC. Amino acids: CASTVGGGTYNEQFF.

In this sample, this clonotype turned up many times. V gene TRBV6-2 or TRBV6-3 combines with J gene TRBJ1-1; no firm D call. V was pared by 4 bases and J by 2 bases, with 11 bases between. Germline CDR1 reads MNHEY; CDR2 reads SVGEGT. The CDR3 is 14 amino acids. The CDR3: CASSSPGANTEAFF. CDR3 bases: TGTGCCAGCAGTTCCCCGGGAGCCAACACTGAAGCTTTCTTT.

The chain uses TRBV4-1 and TRBJ2-1, with 8 nucleotides matching TRBD2. Germline V gene sequence: CDR1 MGHRA, CDR2 YSYEKL. Germline trimming cut 2 bases from V and 7 bases from J; bases unmatched to any gene: 4. CDR3 length equals 14 residues. The CDR3 here is CASSQTAGDNEQFF. The CDR3 DNA reads TGCGCCAGCAGCCAAACAGCGGGGGATAATGAGCAGTTCTTC.

This clonotype was recorded a few times. This rearrangement joins TRBV27 to TRBJ2-5; 8 nucleotides align to TRBD1. This CDR3 region has 16 residues. Germline V gene sequence: CDR1 MNHEY, CDR2 SMNVEV (reference sequence). Germline trimming cut 5 bases from V and 2 bases from J; bases unmatched to any gene: 10. The CDR3 DNA reads TGTGCCAGCAGTCAAGACAGGGGATACAATCAAGAGACCCAGTACTTC. Its translation: CASSQDRGYNQETQYF.

This clonotype showed up just a few times. The chain uses TRBV7-8 and TRBJ2-1; tentatively, D is TRBD1 (6 bases). Per the germline V gene, CDR1 is SGHVS and CDR2 is FQNEAQ. With 1 base removed from V and 4 bases from J, the gap between germline ends came to 14 bases. The CDR3 is 16 residues long. CDR3 nucleotides: TGTGCCAGCAGCTTAGAACAGGGCTTTACTTACAATGAGCAGTTCTTC. This sequence encodes CASSLEQGFTYNEQFF. The full variable domain, rest sourced from reference TRBV7-8 and TRBJ2-1, is GAGVSQSPRYKVAKRGQDVALRCDPISGHVSLFWYQQALGQGPEFLTYFQNEAQLDKSGLPSDRFFAERPEGSVSTLKIQRTQQEDSAVYLCASSLEQGFTYNEQFFGPGTRLTVL.